The T cell receptor beta chain described here comes from a study of patients and donors after allogeneic stem cell transplantation. V shed 5 bases, J shed 0 bases, and the junction held 4 bases outside the gene matches. CDR3 length: 15 amino acids. This clonotype has at least ten counts. TCRdb passed the RT-PCR reads through MiXCR, listing each CDR3 protein once. The profile covers more than 850,000 distinct CDR3 sequences, with roughly 18% appearing a single time and 5% to 6.5% taken by the ten largest. The V gene is TRBV12-3 or TRBV12-4, the J gene TRBJ1-3; 7 bases are a match to TRBD1. Sequencing was carried out using blood, either unsorted or a sorted T cell fraction (not recorded which). The clonotype comes from a human donor who was either an allogeneic HSCT recipient or a stem cell or donor lymphocyte infusion donor (not recorded which). It is not recorded whose cells these are; they may come from a transplant donor. The CDR3 coding sequence is TGTGCCAGCAGTCCCGGGACAGCCTCTGGAAACACCATATATTTT. The encoded protein is CASSPGTASGNTIYF.